Below are 20 T cell receptor beta chains sequenced from a single sample in a study of cytomegalovirus exposure and HLA in healthy donors. This PCR relied on a set of 60 Vbeta primers and 13 Jbeta primers. This table comes from immunoSEQ multiplex PCR, and its TCRdb copy is limited to in-frame clones, with some not included. The top ten clones hold approximately 7% of a sample with roughly 77,000 clones, roughly 69% of them seen once. Material: PBMCs. The source of these receptors is a woman aged 45-60 years in good health and CMV-seropositive.

J is TRBJ2-3 and V is TRBV6-1; no reliable D call. V was clipped by 6 bases and J by 4 bases, with 5 bases between them. CDR3 size: 11 residues. Germline assignment: CDR1 MNHNS and CDR2 SASEGT. The CDR3 here is CASRESDTQYF. The CDR3 bases are TGTGCCAGCAGGGAGTCAGATACGCAGTATTTT.

This clone was detected a few times. The chain is built from TRBV4-1 and TRBJ1-4; possible D gene TRBD1, 5 bases. Germline lookup yields CDR1 MGHRA and CDR2 YSYEKL. The CDR3 consists of 15 residues. V lost 0 bases and J 6 bases, leaving 11 bases between the germline ends. CDR3 in DNA: TGCGCCAGCAGCCAAGATCCGGGGGTTGATGAAAAACTGTTTTTT. Encoded protein: CASSQDPGVDEKLFF.

The chain links TRBV6-5 to TRBJ1-2; D remains unclear. V was cut by 2 bases and J by 0 bases, with 7 bases left in between. Germline CDR1 reads MNHEY; CDR2 reads SVGAGI. The CDR3 totals 14 residues. The DNA for the CDR3 is TGTGCCAGCAGTTACCGGGTAGCTAACTATGGCTACACCTTC. Amino acid sequence: CASSYRVANYGYTF.

As DNA, the CDR3 is TGTGCCAGCAGTGAATGGACAGGGGGAGCCTACGAGCAGTACGTC. It specifies CASSEWTGGAYEQYV. V usage is TRBV6-1 and J usage is TRBJ2-7; TRBD1 agrees at 10 bases. Germline V gives CDR1 MNHNS, CDR2 SASEGT. The CDR3 extends over 15 amino acids. The V segment lost 2 bases and the J segment 2 bases; nucleotides outside the gene matches: 3.

In this sample, this clone turned up a few times. CDR3: CASCNPGHYEAFF. CDR3 DNA sequence: TGTGCCAGCTGCAATCCGGGACACTATGAAGCTTTCTTT. The rearrangement joins TRBV6-1 to TRBJ1-1; D possibly corresponds to TRBD1 (6 bases). Germline V gene data show CDR1 as MNHNS and CDR2 as SASEGT. The CDR3 totals 13 residues. The V end was cut by 8 bases, the J end by 7 bases, with 17 bases between.

V is TRBV7-9 and J is TRBJ2-5; possibly TRBD2 for D (7 bases). The closer fit of TRBJ2-7 to the DNA end suggests the J call may be wrong. CDR3 length: 14 amino acids. Germline V CDR1 and CDR2: SEHNR, FQNEAQ (reference sequence). This CDR3 reads CASSLAARGGEQYF. For the CDR3, the DNA is TGTGCCAGCAGCTTAGCCGCGAGGGGGGGCGAGCAGTACTTC.

This chain joins TRBV4-2 and TRBJ1-5; D not certain. The V end was cut by 0 bases, the J end by 4 bases, with 7 bases between. This CDR3 is built from 14 residues. In germline, CDR1 is LGHNA, CDR2 YNFKEQ. CDR3 DNA: TGTGCCAGCAGCCAAGATGGCAGAAATCAGCCCCAGCATTTT. This sequence encodes CASSQDGRNQPQHF.

This clone was observed a handful of times. V gene TRBV11-2 combines with J gene TRBJ1-2; 12 bases align to TRBD1. The CDR3 sequence is 17 residues long. Germline V gives CDR1 SGHAT, CDR2 FQNNGV. V lost 3 bases, J lost 7 bases, and 12 bases stayed unmatched. The CDR3 reads CASSFLRDRGQGSGYTF. In DNA, the CDR3 is TGTGCCAGCAGCTTTCTAAGGGACAGGGGGCAGGGGTCTGGCTACACCTTC.

The rearrangement joins TRBV6-5 to TRBJ1-1; D is possibly TRBD1 (5 bases). Germline V gene sequence: CDR1 MNHEY, CDR2 SVGAGI. Between the trimmed V and J ends, which lost 5 bases and 3 bases, there was a span of 16 bases. CDR3 length: 15 residues. The CDR3 nucleotides read TGTGCCAGCAGTACATTAGGGGAGGCGGACACTGAAGCTTTCTTT. Protein product: CASSTLGEADTEAFF.

The chain links TRBV5-4 to TRBJ2-5; TRBD2 agrees at 10 bases. The CDR3 contains 14 residues. Losses at the gene ends were 4 bases for V and 2 bases for J; bases not matched to a gene: 2. CDR1 and CDR2 from the germline V gene are SGHNT and YYREEE (reference sequence). Written as DNA, the CDR3 is TGTGCCAGCAGCCTAGCGGGGGTGCAAGAGACCCAGTACTTC. This gives the protein CASSLAGVQETQYF.

This CDR3 is CASSQSRRQGGYTF. DNA for the CDR3: TGTGCCAGCAGCCAAAGCCGTCGACAGGGCGGCTACACCTTC. The chain combines TRBV14 with TRBJ1-2; 7 nucleotides align to TRBD1. The ends lost 2 bases at V and 8 bases at J; junction bases unmatched: 8. This CDR3 has 14 amino acids. Germline loops: CDR1 SGHDN, CDR2 FVKESK.

The J gene is TRBJ2-1, the V gene TRBV2; 8 nucleotides match TRBD2. The J segment lost 2 bases and the V segment lost 4 bases, leaving 4 bases of the junction unmatched. The CDR3 runs 15 residues. Germline CDR1 is SNHLY and CDR2 is FYNNEI. In nucleotides, the CDR3 is TGTGCCAGCAGTGCGATAGCGGGGACCTACAATGAGCAGTTCTTC. Residues: CASSAIAGTYNEQFF.

The J gene is TRBJ2-3, the V gene TRBV29-1; the D gene is possibly TRBD1 (6 bases). CDR1 is SQVTM, CDR2 ANQGSEA, per germline. V was clipped by 8 bases and J by 7 bases, with 16 bases between them. CDR3 length: 12 residues. DNA for the CDR3: TGCAGCTCACACAGGGAAGGGAATACGCAGTATTTT. This encodes CSSHREGNTQYF.

This clone has only a few counts. The rearrangement joins TRBV4-1 to TRBJ2-2; 8 bases are shared with TRBD2. The CDR3 spans 17 residues. CDR1 is MGHRA and CDR2 is YSYEKL in the germline V gene. V shed 2 bases, J shed 1 base, and the junction held 6 bases outside the gene matches. The CDR3 sequence: CASSQYSRGENTGELFF. CDR3 DNA sequence: TGCGCCAGCAGCCAATACTCGCGGGGGGAGAACACCGGGGAGCTGTTTTTT.

The V call is TRBV5-6, the J call TRBJ1-1; unclear D gene. Per the germline V gene, CDR1 is SGHDT and CDR2 is YYEEEE. Trimming left V 2 bases short and J 2 bases short, with 7 bases between. The CDR3 consists of 13 residues. The CDR3 reads CASSFRHNTEAFF. CDR3 sequence (DNA): TGTGCCAGCAGCTTCCGACATAACACTGAAGCTTTCTTT.

V and J are TRBV5-1 and TRBJ1-1; D may be TRBD1 (5 bases). CDR1 SGHRS and CDR2 YFSETQ come from the germline V gene. V was shortened by 4 bases and J by 1 base, with 14 bases between the two germline ends. The CDR3 covers 15 residues. DNA of the CDR3: TGCGCCAGCAGCAAACTGACAGCCACGAACACTGAAGCTTTCTTT. It is translated as CASSKLTATNTEAFF.

Worth noting for this clone: At one of its ends the junction is not consistent with the germline gene, which may arise from a read error. The chain recombines TRBV7-9 with TRBJ1-1; a weak D match, TRBD1 (5 bases). CDR3 length equals 15 residues. The germline gives CDR1 SEHNR, CDR2 FQNEAQ (reference sequence). CDR3 residues: CSSSLVVGGSTEAFF. CDR3 nucleotides: TGTTCCAGCAGCTTAGTAGTGGGGGGGAGTACTGAAGCTTTCTTT.

J is TRBJ1-2 and V is TRBV19; no reliable D call. Germline lookup yields CDR1 LNHDA and CDR2 SQIVND (reference sequence). The CDR3 extends over 13 amino acids. V was clipped by 8 bases and J by 0 bases, with 10 bases between them. The CDR3 loop reads CASFQSANYGYTF. The CDR3 nucleotides are TGTGCCAGTTTCCAATCAGCTAACTATGGCTACACCTTC.

The rearrangement uses TRBV6-1 and TRBJ2-3, with 10 bases aligning to TRBD2. V was clipped by 9 bases and J by 4 bases; unmatched bases: 7. This CDR3 is 14 amino acids long. Germline CDR1 MNHNS, CDR2 SASEGT. CDR3 amino acids: CASLRTSGADTQYF. CDR3 nucleotide sequence: TGTGCCAGTTTAAGGACTAGCGGCGCAGATACGCAGTATTTT.

V usage is TRBV5-1 and J usage is TRBJ1-1; D is ambiguous. Germline lookup yields CDR1 SGHRS and CDR2 YFSETQ. The V end lost 6 bases, the J end lost 11 bases, and 23 bases lay between the germline ends. This CDR3 region has 14 residues. CDR3 coding DNA: TGCGCCAGCAACCCCTCTGCTTTACGGGGAGAGGCTTTCTTT. This encodes CASNPSALRGEAFF.